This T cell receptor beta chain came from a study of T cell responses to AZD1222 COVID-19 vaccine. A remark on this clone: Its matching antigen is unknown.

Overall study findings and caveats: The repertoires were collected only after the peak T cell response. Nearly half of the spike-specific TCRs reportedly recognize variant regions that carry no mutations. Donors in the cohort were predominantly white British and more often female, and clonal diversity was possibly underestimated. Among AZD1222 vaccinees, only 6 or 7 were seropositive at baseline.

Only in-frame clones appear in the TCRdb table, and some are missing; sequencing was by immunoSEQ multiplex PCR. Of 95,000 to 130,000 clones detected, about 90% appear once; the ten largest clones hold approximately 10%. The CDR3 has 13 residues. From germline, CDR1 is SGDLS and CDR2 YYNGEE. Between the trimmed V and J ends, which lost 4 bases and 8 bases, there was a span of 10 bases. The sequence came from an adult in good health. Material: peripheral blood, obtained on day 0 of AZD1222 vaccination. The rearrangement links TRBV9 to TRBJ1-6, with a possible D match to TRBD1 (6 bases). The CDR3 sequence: CASSTYRDSPLHF. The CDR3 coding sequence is TGTGCCAGCAGCACGTACAGGGATTCACCCCTCCACTTT.